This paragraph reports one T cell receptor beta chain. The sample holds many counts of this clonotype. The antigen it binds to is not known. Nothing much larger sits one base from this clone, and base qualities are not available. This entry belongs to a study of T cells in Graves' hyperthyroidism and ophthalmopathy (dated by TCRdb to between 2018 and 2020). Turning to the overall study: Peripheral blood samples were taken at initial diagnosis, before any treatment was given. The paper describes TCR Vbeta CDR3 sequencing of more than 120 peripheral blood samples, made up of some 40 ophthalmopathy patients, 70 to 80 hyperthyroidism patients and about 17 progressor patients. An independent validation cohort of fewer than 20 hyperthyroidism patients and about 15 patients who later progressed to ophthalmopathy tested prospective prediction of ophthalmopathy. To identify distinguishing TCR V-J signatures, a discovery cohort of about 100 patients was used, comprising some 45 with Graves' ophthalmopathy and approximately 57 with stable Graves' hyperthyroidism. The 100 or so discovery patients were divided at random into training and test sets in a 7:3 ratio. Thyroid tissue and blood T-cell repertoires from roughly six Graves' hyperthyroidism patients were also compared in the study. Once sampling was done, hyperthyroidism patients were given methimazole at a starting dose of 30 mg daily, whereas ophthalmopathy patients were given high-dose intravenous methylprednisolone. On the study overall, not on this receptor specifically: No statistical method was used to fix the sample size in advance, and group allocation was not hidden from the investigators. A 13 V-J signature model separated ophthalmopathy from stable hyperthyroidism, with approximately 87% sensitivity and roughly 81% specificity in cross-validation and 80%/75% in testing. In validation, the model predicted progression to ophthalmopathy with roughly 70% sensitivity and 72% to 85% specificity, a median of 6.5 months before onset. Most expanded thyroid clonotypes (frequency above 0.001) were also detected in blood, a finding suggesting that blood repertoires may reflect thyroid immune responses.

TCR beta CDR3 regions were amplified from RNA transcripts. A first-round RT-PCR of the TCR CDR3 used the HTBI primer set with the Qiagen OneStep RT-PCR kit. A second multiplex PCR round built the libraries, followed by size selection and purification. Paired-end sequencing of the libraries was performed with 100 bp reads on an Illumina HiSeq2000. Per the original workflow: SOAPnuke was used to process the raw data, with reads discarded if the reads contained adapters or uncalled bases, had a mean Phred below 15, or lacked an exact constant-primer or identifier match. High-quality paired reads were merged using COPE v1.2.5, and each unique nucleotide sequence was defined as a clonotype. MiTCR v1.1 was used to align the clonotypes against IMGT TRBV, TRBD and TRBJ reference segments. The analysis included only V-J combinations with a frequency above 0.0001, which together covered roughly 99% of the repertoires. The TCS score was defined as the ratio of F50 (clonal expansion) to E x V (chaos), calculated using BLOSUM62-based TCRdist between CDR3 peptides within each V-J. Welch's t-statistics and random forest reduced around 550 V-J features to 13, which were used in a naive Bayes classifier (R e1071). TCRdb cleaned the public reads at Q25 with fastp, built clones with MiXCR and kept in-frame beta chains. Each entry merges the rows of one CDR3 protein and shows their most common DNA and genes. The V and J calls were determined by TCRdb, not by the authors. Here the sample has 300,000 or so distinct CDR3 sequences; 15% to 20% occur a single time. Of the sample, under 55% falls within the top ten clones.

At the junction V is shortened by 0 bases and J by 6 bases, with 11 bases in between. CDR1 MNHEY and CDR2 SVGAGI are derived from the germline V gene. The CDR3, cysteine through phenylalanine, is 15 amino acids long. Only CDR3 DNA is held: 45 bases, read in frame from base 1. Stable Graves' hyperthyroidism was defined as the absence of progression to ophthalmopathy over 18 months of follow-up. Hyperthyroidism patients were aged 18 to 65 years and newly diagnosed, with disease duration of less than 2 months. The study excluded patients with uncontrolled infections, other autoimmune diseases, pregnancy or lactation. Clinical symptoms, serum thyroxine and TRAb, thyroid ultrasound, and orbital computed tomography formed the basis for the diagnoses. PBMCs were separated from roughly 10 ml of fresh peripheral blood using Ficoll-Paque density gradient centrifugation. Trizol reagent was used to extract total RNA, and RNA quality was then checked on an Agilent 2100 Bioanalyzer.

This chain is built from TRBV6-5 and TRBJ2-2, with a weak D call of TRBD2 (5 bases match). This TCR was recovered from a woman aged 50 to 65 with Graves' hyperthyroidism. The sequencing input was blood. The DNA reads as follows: TGTGCCAGCAGTTACTCGAACCGCGGGTCCGGGGAGCTGTTTTTT. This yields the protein CASSYSNRGSGELFF.